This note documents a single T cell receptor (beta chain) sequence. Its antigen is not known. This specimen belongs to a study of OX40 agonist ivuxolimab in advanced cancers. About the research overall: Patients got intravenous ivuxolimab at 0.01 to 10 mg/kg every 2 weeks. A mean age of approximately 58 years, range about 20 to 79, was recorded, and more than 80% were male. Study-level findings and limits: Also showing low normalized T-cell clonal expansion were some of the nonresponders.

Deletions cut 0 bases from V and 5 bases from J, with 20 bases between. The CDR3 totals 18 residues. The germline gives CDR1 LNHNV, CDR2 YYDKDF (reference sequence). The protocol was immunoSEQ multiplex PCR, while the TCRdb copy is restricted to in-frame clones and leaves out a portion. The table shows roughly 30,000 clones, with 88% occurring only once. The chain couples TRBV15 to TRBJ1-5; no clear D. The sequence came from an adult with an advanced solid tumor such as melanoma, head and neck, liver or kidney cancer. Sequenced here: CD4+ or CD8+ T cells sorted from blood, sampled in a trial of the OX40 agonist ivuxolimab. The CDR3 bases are TGTGCCACCAGCAGAGAGGCGTCAGCCTACCAGCGAGATCAGCCCCAGCATTTT. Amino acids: CATSREASAYQRDQPQHF.